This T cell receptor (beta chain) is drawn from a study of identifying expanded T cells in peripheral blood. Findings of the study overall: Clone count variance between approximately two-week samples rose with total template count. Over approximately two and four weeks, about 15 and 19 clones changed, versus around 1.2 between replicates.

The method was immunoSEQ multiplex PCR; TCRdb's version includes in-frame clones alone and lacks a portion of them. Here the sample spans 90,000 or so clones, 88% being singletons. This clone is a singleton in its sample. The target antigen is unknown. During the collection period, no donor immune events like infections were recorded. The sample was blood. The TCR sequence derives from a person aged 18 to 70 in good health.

CDR3 amino acids: CASSDRGLGYTF. Written as DNA, the CDR3 is TGTGCCAGCAGTGACAGGGGGCTAGGCTACACCTTC. This rearrangement joins TRBV2 to TRBJ1-2; 8 bases map to TRBD1. Trimming removed 3 bases from V and 8 bases from J; junction bases left unmatched: 2. Germline CDR1 SNHLY, CDR2 FYNNEI. The CDR3 is 12 residues long.